This T cell receptor (beta chain) originates from a study of T cell responses to AZD1222 COVID-19 vaccine. A single count supports this clone. Sequenced by immunoSEQ multiplex PCR; TCRdb stores in-frame clones only, minus some. The repertoire has more than 95,000 clones, about 88% of them found once; the top ten carry approximately 28%. Germline-derived CDR1 and CDR2 are PRHDT and FYEKMQ (reference sequence). The CDR3 length is 13 residues. Trimming stripped 1 base from V and 1 base from J, with 4 bases between. The TCR was taken from an adult in good health. The V gene is TRBV13, the J gene TRBJ1-1, with no clear D. The material was peripheral blood, obtained on day 0 of AZD1222 vaccination. CDR3 loop: CASSLDRNTEAFF. CDR3 sequence (DNA): TGTGCCAGCAGCTTAGACAGGAACACTGAAGCTTTCTTT.